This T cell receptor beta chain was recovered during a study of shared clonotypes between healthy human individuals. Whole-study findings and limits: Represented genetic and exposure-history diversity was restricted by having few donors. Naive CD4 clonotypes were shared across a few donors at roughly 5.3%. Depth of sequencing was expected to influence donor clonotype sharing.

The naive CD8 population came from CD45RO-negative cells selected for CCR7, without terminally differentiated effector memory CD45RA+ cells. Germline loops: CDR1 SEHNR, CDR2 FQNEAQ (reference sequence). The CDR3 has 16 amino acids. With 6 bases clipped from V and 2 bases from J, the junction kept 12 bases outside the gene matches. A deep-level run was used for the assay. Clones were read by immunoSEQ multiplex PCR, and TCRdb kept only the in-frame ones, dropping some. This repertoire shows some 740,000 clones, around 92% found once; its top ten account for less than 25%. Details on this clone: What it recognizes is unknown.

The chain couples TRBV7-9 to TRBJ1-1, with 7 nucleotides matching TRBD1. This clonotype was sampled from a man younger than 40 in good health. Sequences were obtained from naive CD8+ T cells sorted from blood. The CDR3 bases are TGTGCCAGCAGATCGACAGGGTCGGGATTTAACACTGAAGCTTTCTTT. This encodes CASRSTGSGFNTEAFF.